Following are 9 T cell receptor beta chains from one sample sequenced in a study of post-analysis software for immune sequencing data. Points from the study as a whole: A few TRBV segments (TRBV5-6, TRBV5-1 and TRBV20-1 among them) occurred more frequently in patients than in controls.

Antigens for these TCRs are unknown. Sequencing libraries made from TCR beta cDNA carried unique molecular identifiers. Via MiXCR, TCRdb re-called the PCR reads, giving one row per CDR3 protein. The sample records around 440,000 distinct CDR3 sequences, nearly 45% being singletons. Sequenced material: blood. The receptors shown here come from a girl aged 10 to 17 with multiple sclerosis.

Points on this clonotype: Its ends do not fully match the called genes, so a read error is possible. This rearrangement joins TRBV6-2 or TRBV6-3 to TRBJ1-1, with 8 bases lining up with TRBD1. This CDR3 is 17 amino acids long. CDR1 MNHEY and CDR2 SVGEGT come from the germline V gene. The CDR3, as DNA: TGTGCCAGCAGTTCCCTCGACAGGGGTATCATGAACACTGAGGCTTTCTTT. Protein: CASSSLDRGIMNTEAFF.

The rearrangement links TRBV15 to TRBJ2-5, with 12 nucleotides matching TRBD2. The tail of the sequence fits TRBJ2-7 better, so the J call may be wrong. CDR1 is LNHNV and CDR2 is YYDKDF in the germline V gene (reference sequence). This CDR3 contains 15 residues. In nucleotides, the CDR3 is TGTGCCACCAGCACTCTAGCGGGAGGGCTTGCCGAGCAGTACTTC. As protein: CATSTLAGGLAEQYF.

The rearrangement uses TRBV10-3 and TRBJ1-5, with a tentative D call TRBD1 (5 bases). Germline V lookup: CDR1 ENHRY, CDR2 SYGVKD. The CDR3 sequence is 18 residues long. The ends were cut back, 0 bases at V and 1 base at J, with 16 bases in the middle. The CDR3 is CAISESVGPGGSNQPQHF. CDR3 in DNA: TGTGCCATCAGTGAGTCAGTGGGGCCCGGAGGAAGCAATCAGCCCCAGCATTTT.

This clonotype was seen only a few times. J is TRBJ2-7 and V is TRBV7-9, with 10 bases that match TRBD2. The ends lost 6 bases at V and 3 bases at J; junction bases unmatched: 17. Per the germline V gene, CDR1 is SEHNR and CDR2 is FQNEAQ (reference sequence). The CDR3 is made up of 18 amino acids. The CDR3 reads CASRPGASGGARGYEQYF. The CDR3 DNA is TGTGCCAGCAGACCGGGGGCTAGCGGGGGTGCCAGGGGCTACGAGCAGTACTTC.

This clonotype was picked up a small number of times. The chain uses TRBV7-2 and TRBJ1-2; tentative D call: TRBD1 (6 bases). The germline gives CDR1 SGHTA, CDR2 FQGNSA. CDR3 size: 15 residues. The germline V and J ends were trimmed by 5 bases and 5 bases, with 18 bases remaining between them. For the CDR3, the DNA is TGTGCCAGCAGCCATATTAGAACAGGGCTTTATGGCTACACCTTC. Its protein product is CASSHIRTGLYGYTF.

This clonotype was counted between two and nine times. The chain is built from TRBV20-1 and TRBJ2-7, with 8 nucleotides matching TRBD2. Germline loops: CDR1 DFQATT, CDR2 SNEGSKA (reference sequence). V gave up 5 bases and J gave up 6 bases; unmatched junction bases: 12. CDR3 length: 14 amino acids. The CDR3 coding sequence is TGCAGTGCTGACCCCGGGACTAGGGTACGCGAGCAGTACTTC. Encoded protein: CSADPGTRVREQYF.

The CDR3 nucleotides read TGTGCCAGCAGCGACGGACTAGCGGTTAGCTCCTACAATGAGCAGTACTTC. It is translated as CASSDGLAVSSYNEQYF. The rearrangement uses TRBV7-8 and TRBJ2-1; 10 bases line up with TRBD2. The last part of the DNA fits TRBJ2-7 better; the J call may be wrong. Per the germline V gene, CDR1 is SGHVS and CDR2 is FQNEAQ. The CDR3 extends over 17 amino acids.

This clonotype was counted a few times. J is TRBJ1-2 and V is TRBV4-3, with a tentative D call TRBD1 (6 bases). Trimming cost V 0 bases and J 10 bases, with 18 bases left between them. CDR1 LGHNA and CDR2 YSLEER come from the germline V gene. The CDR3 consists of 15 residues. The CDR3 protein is CASSQDPGQIRDYTF. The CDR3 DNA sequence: TGCGCCAGCAGCCAAGATCCGGGACAAATTCGTGACTACACCTTC.

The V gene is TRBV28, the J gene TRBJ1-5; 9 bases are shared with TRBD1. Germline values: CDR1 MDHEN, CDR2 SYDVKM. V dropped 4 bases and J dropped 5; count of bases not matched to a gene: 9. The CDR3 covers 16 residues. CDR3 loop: CASSSLGQGLHQPQHF. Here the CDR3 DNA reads TGTGCCAGCAGTTCCCTCGGACAGGGGCTTCATCAGCCCCAGCATTTT. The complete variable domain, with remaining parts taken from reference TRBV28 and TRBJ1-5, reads DVKVTQSSRYLVKRTGEKVFLECVQDMDHENMFWYRQDPGLGLRLIYFSYDVKMKEKGDIPEGYSVSREKKERFSLILESASTNQTSMYLCASSSLGQGLHQPQHFGDGTRLSIL.